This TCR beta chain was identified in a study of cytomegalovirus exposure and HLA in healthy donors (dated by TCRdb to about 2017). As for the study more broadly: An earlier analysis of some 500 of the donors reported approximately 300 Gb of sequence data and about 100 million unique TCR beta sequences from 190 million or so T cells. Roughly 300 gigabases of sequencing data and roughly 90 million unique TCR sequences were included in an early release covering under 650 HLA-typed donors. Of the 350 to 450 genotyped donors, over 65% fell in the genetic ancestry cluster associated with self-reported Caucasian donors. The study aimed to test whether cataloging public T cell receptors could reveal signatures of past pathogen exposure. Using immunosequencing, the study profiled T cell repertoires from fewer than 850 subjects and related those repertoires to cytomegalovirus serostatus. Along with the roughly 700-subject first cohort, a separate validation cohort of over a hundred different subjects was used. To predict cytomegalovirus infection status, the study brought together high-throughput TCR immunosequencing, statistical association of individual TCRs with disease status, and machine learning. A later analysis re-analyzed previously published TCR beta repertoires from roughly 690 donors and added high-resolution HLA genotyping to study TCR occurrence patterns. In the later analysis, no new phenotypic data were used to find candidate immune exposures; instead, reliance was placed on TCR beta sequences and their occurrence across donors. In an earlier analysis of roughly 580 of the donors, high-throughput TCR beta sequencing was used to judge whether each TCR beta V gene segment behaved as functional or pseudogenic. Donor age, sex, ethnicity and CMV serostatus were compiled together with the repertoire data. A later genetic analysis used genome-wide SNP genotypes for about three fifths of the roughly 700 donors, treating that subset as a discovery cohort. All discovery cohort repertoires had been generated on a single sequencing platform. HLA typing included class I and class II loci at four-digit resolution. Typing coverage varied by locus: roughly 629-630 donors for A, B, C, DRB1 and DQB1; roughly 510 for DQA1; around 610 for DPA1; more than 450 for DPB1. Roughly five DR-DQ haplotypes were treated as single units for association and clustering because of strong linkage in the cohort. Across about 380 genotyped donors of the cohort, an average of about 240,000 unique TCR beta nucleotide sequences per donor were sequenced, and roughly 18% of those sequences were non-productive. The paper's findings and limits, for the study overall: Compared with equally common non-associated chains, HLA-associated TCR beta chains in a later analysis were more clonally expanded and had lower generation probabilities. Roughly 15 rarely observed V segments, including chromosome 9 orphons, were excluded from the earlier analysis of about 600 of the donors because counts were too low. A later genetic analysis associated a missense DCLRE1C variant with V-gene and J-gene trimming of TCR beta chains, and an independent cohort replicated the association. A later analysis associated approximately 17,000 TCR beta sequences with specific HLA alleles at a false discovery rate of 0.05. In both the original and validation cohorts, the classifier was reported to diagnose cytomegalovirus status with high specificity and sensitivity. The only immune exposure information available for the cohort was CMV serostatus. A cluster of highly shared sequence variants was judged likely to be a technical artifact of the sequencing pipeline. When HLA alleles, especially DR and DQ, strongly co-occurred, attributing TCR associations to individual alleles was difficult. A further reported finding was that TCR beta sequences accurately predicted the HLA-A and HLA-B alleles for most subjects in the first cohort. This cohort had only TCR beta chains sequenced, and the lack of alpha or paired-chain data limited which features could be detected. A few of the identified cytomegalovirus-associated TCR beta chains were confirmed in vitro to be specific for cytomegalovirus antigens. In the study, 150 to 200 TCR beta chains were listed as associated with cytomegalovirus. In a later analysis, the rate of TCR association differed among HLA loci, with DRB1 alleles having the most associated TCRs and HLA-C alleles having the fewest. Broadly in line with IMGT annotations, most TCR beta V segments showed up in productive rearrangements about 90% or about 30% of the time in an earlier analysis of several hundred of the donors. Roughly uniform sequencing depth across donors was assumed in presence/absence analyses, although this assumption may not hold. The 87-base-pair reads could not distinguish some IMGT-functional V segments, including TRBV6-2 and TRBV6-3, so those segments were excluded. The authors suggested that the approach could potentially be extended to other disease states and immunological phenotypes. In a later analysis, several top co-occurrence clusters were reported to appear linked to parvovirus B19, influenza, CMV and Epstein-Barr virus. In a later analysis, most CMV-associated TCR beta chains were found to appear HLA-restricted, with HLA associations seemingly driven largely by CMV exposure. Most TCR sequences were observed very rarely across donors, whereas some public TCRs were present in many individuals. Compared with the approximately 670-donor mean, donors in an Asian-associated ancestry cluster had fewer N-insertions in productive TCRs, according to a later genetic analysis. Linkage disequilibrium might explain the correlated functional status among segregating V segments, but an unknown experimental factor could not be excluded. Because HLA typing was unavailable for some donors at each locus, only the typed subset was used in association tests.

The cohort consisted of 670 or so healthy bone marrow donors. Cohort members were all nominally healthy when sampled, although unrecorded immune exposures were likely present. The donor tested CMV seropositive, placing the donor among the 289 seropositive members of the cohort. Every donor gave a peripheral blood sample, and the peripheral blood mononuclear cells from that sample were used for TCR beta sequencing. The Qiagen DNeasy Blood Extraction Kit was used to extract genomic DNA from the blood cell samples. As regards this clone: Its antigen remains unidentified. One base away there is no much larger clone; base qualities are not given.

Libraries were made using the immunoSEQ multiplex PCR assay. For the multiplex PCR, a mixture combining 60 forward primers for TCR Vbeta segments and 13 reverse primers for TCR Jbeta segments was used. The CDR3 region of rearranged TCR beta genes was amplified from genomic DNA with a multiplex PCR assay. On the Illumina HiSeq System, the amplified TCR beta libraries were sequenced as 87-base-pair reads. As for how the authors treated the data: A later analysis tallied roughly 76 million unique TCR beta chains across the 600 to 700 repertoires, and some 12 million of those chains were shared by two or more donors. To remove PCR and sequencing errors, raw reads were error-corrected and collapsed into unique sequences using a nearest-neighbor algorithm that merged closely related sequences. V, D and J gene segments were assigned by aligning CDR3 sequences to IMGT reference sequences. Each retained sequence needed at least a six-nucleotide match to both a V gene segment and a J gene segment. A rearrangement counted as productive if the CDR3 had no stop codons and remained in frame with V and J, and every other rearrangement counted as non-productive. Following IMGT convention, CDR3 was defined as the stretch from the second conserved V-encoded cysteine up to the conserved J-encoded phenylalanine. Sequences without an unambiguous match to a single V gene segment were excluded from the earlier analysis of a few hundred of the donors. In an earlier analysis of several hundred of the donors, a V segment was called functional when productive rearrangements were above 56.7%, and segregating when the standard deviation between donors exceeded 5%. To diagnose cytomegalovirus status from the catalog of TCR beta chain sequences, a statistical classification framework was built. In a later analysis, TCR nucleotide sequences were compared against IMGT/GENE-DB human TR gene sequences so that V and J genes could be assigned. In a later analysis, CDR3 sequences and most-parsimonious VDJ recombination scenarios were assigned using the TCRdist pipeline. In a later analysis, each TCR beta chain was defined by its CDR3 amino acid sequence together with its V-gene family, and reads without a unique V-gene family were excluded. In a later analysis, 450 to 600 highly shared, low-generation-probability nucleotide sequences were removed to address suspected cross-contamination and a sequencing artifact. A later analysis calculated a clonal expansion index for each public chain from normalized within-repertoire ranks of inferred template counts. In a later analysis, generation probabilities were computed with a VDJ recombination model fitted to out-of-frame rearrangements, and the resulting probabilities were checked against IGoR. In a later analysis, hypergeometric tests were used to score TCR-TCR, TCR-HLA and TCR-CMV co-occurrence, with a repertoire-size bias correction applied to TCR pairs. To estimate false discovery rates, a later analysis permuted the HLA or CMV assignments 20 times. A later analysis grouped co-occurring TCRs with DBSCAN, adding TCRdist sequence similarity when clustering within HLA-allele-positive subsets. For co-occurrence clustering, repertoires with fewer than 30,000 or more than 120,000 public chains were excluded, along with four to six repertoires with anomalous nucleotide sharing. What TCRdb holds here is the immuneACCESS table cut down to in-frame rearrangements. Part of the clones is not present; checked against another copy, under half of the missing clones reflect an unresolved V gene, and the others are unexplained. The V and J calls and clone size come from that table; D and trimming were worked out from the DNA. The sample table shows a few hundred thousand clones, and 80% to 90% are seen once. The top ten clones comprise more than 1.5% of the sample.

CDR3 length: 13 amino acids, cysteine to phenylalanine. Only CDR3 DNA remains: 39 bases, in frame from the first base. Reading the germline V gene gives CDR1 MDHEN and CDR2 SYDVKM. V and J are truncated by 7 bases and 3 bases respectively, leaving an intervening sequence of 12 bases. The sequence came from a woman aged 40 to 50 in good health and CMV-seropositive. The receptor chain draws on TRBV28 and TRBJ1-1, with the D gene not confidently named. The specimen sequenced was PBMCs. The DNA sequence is TGTGCCAGCAACGAAGAGATTGACACTGAAGCTTTCTTT. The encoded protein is CASNEEIDTEAFF.